This T cell receptor (beta chain) was sequenced for a study of cytomegalovirus exposure and HLA in healthy donors. Trimming took off 1 base at V and 2 bases at J, with 12 bases between the two ends. Germline CDR1 is KGHSH and CDR2 is LQKENI. This CDR3 region has 15 residues. 60 Vbeta and 13 Jbeta primers were used in PCR. Original methodology: Later work found approximately 80 million unique TCR beta chains, with 9.5 million to 11 million shared. Here immunoSEQ multiplex PCR was the method, and the copy in TCRdb shows in-frame clones only, minus some. D and trimming come from the DNA, and the V and J calls and clone size come from that table. This repertoire shows 65,000 to 85,000 clones, 10% found once; its top ten account for approximately 24%.

The TCR sequence derives from a man aged 55-75 years in good health and CMV-seropositive. The chain recombines TRBV18 with TRBJ2-7, with a possible D match to TRBD1 (6 bases). Sequenced material: PBMCs. This CDR3 is CASSPRQATTYEQYF. CDR3 in DNA: TGTGCCAGCTCACCACGACAGGCGACAACCTACGAGCAGTACTTC.